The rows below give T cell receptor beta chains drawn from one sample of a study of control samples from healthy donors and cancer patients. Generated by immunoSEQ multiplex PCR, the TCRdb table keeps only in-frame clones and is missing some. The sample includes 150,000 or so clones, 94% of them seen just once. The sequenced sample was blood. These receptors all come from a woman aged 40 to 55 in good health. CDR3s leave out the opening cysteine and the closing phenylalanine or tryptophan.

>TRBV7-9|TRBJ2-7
ASSRDREWEQY
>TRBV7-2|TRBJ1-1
ASTLTGGTEAF
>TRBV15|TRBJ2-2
ATANRNTGELF
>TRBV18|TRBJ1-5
ASSPGQGEVQPQH
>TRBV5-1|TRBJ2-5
ASSEKGLQQETQY
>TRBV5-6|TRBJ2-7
ASSFGTAGEQY
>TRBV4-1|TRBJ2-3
ASSQDHGRGPDTQY
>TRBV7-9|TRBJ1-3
ASSFTLREAGNTIY
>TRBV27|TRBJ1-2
ASSPQGTYGYT
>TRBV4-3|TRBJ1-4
ASSQMRGSGEKLF
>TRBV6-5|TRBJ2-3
ASSYATGDTQY
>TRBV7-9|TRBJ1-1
ASSRQGRNTEAF
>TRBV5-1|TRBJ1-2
ASSLESGIYGYT
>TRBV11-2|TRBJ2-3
ASSSGAKDTQY
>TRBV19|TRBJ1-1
ASSVGQANTEAF
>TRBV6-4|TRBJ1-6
ASSDSLNNSPLH
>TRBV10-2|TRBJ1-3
ASSASDRSGNTIY
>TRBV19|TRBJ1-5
ASRLNRPDQPQH
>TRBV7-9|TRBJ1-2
ASSPGGPNYGYT
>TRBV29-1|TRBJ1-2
SVEGRNYGYT
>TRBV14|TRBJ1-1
ASSQTRNTEAF
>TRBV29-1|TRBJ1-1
SVERQANTEAF
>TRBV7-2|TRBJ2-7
ASSLGSGLNYEQY
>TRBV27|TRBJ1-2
ASSTGTEPYGYT
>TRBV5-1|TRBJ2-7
ASSPRGQGSYEQY
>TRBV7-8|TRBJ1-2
ASRPHRSKDYGYT
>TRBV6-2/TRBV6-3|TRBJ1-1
ASSYGGEAF
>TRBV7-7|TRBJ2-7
ASSPLAGGSYEQY
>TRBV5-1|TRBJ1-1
ASSLRTGENTEAF
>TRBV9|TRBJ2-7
ASSVSVLGSYEQY
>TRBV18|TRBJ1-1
ASSPSGFGVNTEAF
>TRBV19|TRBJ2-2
ASSAGLLWLDTGELF
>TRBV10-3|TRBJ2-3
AITGQSTDTQY
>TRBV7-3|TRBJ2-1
ASSLRAGDNEQF
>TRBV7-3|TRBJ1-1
ASSDQGNTEAF